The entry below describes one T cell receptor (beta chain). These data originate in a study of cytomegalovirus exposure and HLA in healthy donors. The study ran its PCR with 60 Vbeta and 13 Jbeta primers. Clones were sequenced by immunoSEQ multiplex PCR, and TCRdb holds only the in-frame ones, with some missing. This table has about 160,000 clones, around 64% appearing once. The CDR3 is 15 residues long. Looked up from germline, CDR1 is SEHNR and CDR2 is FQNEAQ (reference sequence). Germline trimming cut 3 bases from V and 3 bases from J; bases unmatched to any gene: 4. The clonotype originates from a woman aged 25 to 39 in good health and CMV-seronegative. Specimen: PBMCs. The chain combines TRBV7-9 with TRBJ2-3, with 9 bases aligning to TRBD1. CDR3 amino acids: CASSLGDRVTDTQYF. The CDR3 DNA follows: TGTGCCAGCAGCTTGGGGGACAGGGTGACAGATACGCAGTATTTT.